These 14 T cell receptor beta chains share one sample of origin, sequenced in a study of PD-L1 blockade in urothelial cancer. The table came from immunoSEQ multiplex PCR; TCRdb's copy has only in-frame clones and leaves some out. The sample lists tens of thousands of clones, roughly 87% occurring once. Documented time point: pretreatment peripheral blood. Sample: PBMCs, taken around atezolizumab (anti-PD-L1) treatment. These receptors all come from a woman in her sixties with urothelial cancer.

The chain uses TRBV10-2 and TRBJ2-4; TRBD2 aligns across 10 bases. Looked up from germline, CDR1 is WSHSY and CDR2 is SAAADI. The ends lost 5 bases at V and 6 bases at J; junction bases unmatched: 10. This CDR3 has 16 amino acids. The CDR3: CASSLVSSGSSNIQYF. As DNA, the CDR3 is TGCGCCAGCAGTTTAGTTTCTAGCGGGAGTTCAAACATTCAGTACTTC.

This clone has a single count. A read error may produce the germline difference seen at one junction end. The chain recombines TRBV10-3 with TRBJ2-5, with a tentative D call TRBD2 (6 bases). TRBJ2-7 matches the DNA end more closely, so the J call is doubtful. Germline V gives CDR1 ENHRY, CDR2 SYGVKD. This CDR3 spans 16 amino acids. CDR3 residues: CAISESSGGAGYEQYF. DNA for the CDR3: TGTGCTATCAGTGAGTCTAGTGGCGGGGCTGGCTACGAGCAGTACTTC.

This sequence joins TRBV4-1 and TRBJ2-7, with 14 bases lining up with TRBD2. Germline V gene lookup returns CDR1 MGHRA and CDR2 YSYEKL. This CDR3 is built from 15 residues. Trimming cost V 4 bases and J 4 bases; bases outside gene matches: 3. CDR3 sequence: CASSPGLAGVYEQYF. DNA for the CDR3: TGCGCCAGCAGCCCGGGACTAGCGGGAGTTTACGAGCAGTACTTC.

In its sample, this clone was seen once. The rearrangement joins TRBV7-9 to TRBJ1-2; D remains unclear. The CDR3 covers 13 residues. CDR1 and CDR2 from the germline V gene are SEHNR and FQNEAQ (reference sequence). Trimming took 1 base from V and 7 from J, leaving 10 bases between them. CDR3 bases: TGTGCCAGCAGCTTAGAGTCAGGCACTGGCTACACCTTC. Translating it yields CASSLESGTGYTF.

This chain links TRBV7-2 with TRBJ2-5, with D perhaps matching TRBD1 (6 bases). The germline V gene has CDR1 SGHTA and CDR2 FQGNSA. The CDR3 consists of 11 residues. Trimming cost V 6 bases and J 12 bases, with 14 bases left between them. Written as DNA, the CDR3 is TGTGCCAGCAGGACAGGTCCCCAGGAGTACTTC. Protein product: CASRTGPQEYF.

The chain uses TRBV14 and TRBJ2-5, with TRBD2 matching over 7 bases. Germline CDR1 is SGHDN and CDR2 is FVKESK. This CDR3 is 15 amino acids long. After removal of 1 base from V and 1 base from J, the junction contained 3 bases not matched to a gene. Here the CDR3 reads CASSQVSGGQETQYF. CDR3 in DNA: TGTGCCAGCAGCCAAGTCTCGGGAGGCCAAGAGACCCAGTACTTC.

In this sample, this clone turned up once. This chain links TRBV28 with TRBJ2-1, with D unclear. CDR1 is MDHEN, CDR2 SYDVKM, per germline. The CDR3 runs to 16 residues. V was pared by 6 bases and J by 0 bases, with 15 bases between. The CDR3 bases are TGTGCCAGCAGCCGCGCTGACATCTTCTCCTACAATGAGCAGTTCTTC. Its protein product is CASSRADIFSYNEQFF.

This clone was seen more than once but under ten times. The genes are TRBV6-1 and TRBJ2-4; 7 bases map to TRBD2. The CDR3 is 16 residues long. Per the germline V gene, CDR1 is MNHNS and CDR2 is SASEGT. The ends lost 4 bases at V and 0 bases at J; junction bases unmatched: 6. DNA for the CDR3: TGTGCCAGCAGTGCCGGAGCGGGGCTAGCCAAAAACATTCAGTACTTC. Translation gives CASSAGAGLAKNIQYF.

This sequence joins TRBV11-2 and TRBJ1-5, with a tentative D call TRBD1 (5 bases). The germline V and J ends were trimmed by 5 bases and 4 bases, with 12 bases remaining between them. Germline loops: CDR1 SGHAT, CDR2 FQNNGV. This CDR3 spans 14 amino acids. CDR3 sequence: CASSPRGENQPQHF. In DNA form, the CDR3 reads TGTGCCAGCAGCCCCCGGGGGGAAAATCAGCCCCAGCATTTT.

This chain uses TRBV15 with TRBJ2-2; TRBD2 matches 15 bases. Germline V gives CDR1 LNHNV, CDR2 YYDKDF (reference sequence). The V segment lost 8 bases and the J segment 4 bases; nucleotides outside the gene matches: 11. CDR3 length equals 18 residues. Written as DNA, the CDR3 is TGTGCCACCCGGACCCATCGGACTAGCGGGAGGGTCACCGGGGAGCTGTTTTTT. Encoded protein: CATRTHRTSGRVTGELFF.

This sequence joins TRBV27 and TRBJ2-1; D may be TRBD2 (6 bases). The V end was cut by 6 bases, the J end by 6 bases, with 12 bases between. The germline CDR1 and CDR2 sequences are MNHEY and SMNVEV (reference sequence). CDR3 length equals 13 residues. CDR3 in amino acids: CASSPGTSNEQFF. The CDR3 region has the DNA TGTGCCAGCAGCCCTGGGACTTCCAATGAGCAGTTCTTC.

V and J are TRBV2 and TRBJ1-2; no firm D call. CDR1 is SNHLY, CDR2 FYNNEI, per germline. The CDR3 has 14 residues. V lost 0 bases to trimming and J lost 1 base, with 6 bases between them. DNA of the CDR3: TGTGCCAGCAGTGAAGCCGAACTTAACTATGGCTACACCTTC. It yields the protein CASSEAELNYGYTF.

This clone was found a few times. This chain links TRBV19 with TRBJ2-2; D unclear. Germline assignment: CDR1 LNHDA and CDR2 SQIVND (reference sequence). The CDR3 length is 13 residues. V was clipped by 5 bases and J by 2 bases, with 6 bases between them. The CDR3 DNA reads TGTGCCAGTAGTCAGGTTAACACCGGGGAGCTGTTTTTT. It yields the protein CASSQVNTGELFF. The entire variable domain, with the rest obtained from reference TRBV19 and TRBJ2-2, is as follows: DGGITQSPKYLFRKEGQNVTLSCEQNLNHDAMYWYRQDPGQGLRLIYYSQIVNDFQKGDIAEGYSVSREKKESFPLTVTSAQKNPTAFYLCASSQVNTGELFFGEGSRLTVL.

This clone has just a few counts. V is TRBV2 and J is TRBJ2-7; perhaps TRBD1 as D (6 bases). From germline, CDR1 is SNHLY and CDR2 FYNNEI. This CDR3 comprises 12 residues. Trimming removed 5 bases at V and 5 bases at J, with 10 bases between. The CDR3 region is CASSSDRNEQYF. DNA of the CDR3: TGTGCCAGCAGTTCCGACAGGAACGAGCAGTACTTC. Combining the CDR3 with reference TRBV2 and TRBJ2-7 gives the whole variable domain EPEVTQTPSHQVTQMGQEVILRCVPISNHLYFYWYRQILGQKVEFLVSFYNNEISEKSEIFDDQFSVERPDGSNFTLKIRSTKLEDSAMYFCASSSDRNEQYFGPGTRLTVT.